The present entry profiles one TCR beta chain with its context. Study processing details: Reference gene primer amplification in the assay estimated nucleated cell counts. Sequencing used immunoSEQ multiplex PCR; TCRdb keeps in-frame clones, though not all of them. The D gene and trimming were derived from the DNA, and the V and J assignments and clone size from that table. The sample lists fewer than 650,000 clones, 85% to 90% seen once, with 7.5% to 9.5% in the top ten. This CDR3 is 16 amino acids long. CDR1 MNHEY and CDR2 SMNVEV come from the germline V gene (reference sequence). V shed 5 bases, J shed 2 bases, and the junction held 10 bases outside the gene matches. The sample is drawn from a study of blood T cell repertoires in COVID-19. Seattle enrolled patients during active infection and tracked them longitudinally.

Sequences were obtained from peripheral blood. The TCR originated in a woman aged 50 to 65 with COVID-19, enrolled during active disease. This chain uses TRBV27 with TRBJ2-7; 9 bases match TRBD2. Here the CDR3 DNA reads TGTGCCAGCAGTGCGCAGGTAGCGGGGGCTACCTACGAGCAGTACTTC. Its translation is CASSAQVAGATYEQYF.